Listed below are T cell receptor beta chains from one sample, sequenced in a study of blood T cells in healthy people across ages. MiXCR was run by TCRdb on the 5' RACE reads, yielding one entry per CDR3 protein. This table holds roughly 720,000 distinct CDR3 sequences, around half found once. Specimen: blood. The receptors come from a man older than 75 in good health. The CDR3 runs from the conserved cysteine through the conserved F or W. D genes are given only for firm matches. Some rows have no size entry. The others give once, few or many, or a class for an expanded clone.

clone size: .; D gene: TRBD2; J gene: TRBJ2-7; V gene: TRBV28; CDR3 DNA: TGTGCCAGCAGCCAACCCCTACTAGCGGGGGCCCCCCACGAGCAGTACTTC; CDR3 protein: CASSQPLLAGAPHEQYF
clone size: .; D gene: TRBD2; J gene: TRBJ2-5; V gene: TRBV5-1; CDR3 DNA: TGCGCCAGCAGGGGAGGCCTAGCGGGAGCAACAGAGACCCAGTACTTC; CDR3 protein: CASRGGLAGATETQYF
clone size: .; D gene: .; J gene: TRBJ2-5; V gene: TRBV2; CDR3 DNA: TGTGCCAGCATCCGGGACAAGGCAGAGACCCAGTACTTC; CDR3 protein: CASIRDKAETQYF
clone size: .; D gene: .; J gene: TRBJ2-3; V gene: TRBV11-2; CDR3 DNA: TGTGCCAGCAGCTTAGATCCCGGCGGATACGCGTATTTT; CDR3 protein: CASSLDPGGYAYF
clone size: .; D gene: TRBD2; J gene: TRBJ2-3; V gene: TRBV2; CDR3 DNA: TGTGCCAGCAGTCTAATACTAGCGGTGGAGCACAGAGACGCGTATTTT; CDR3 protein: CASSLILAVEHRDAYF
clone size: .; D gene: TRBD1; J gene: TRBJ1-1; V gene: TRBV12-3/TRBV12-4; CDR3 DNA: TGTGCCAGCAGTTCCGGAACAGGGGCAGGGAACACTGAAGCTTTCTTT; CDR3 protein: CASSSGTGAGNTEAFF
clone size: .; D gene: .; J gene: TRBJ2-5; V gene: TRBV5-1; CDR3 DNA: TGCGCCAGCAGCTTGATTGGGGCCGCTGAGCAGTACTTC; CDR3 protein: CASSLIGAAEQYF
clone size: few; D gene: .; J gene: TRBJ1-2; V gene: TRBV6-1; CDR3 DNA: TGTGCCATCAACCAGCAGTACTATGGCTACACCTTC; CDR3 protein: CAINQQYYGYTF
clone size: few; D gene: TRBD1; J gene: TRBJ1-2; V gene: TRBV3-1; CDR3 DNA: TGTGCCAGCAGCCAAGAGGGACAGAGCTATGGCTACACCTTC; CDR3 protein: CASSQEGQSYGYTF
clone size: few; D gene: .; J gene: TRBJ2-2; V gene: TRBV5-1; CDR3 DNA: TGCGCCAGCAGCCCGGGACGGAACTTGAACACCGGGGAGCTGTTTTTT; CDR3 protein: CASSPGRNLNTGELFF
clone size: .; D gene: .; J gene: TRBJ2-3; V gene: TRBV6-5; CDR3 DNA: TGTGCCAGCAGGGGACCCCGAGGGGGAGATACGCAGTATTTT; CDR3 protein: CASRGPRGGDTQYF
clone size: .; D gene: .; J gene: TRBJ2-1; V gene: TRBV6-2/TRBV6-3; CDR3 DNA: TGTGCCAGTGGTCGAGTTAGGGGCTCCTACAATGAGCAGTTCTTC; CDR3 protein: CASGRVRGSYNEQFF
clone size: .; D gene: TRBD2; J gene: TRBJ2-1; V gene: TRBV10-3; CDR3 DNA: TGTGCCATCAGTGGACTAGCGGGAGTTAACAATGAGCAGTTCTTC; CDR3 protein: CAISGLAGVNNEQFF
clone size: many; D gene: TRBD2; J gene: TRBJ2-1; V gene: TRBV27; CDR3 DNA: TGTGCCAGCAGTTTACTCCTGGGATCTATAGCGGGAGGTTACAATGAGCAGTTCTTC; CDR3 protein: CASSLLLGSIAGGYNEQFF
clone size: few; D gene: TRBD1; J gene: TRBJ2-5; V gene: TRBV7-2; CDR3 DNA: TGTGCCAGCGGGGACAGGGTTGAGCAGTACTTC; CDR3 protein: CASGDRVEQYF
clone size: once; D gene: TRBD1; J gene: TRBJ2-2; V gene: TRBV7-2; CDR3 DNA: TGTGCCGGCAGCAGGGACAGGGCCGACACCGGGGAGCTGTTTTTT; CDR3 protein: CAGSRDRADTGELFF
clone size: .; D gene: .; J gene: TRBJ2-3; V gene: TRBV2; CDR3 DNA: TGTGCCAGCAGTGTAATAGTAGATACGCAGTATTTT; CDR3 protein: CASSVIVDTQYF
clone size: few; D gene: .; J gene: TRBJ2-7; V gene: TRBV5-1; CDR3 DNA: TGCGCCAGCAGCGATTTCGGCCGGTCCACCCGGGGCACGAATGCCTACGAGCAGTACTTC; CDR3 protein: CASSDFGRSTRGTNAYEQYF
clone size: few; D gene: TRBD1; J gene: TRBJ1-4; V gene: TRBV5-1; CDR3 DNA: TGCGCCAGCAGCTGGACCGCAGGGGGGAGCGAAAAACTGTTTTTT; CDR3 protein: CASSWTAGGSEKLFF
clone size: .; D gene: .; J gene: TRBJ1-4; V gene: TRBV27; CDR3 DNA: TGTGCCAGCCGCTCCCTTACCGGGACAATTAATGAAAAACTGTTTTTT; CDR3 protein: CASRSLTGTINEKLFF
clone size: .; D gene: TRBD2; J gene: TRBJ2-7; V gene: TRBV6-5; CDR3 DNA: TGTGCCAGCAGCCGAGCGGGAGGGCCGGATCAGTACTTC; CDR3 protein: CASSRAGGPDQYF
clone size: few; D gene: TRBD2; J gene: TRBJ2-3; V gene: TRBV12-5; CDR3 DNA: TGTGCTAGTGGACCAACCGGGACTAGCGGGAGTACAGATACGCAGTATTTT; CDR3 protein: CASGPTGTSGSTDTQYF
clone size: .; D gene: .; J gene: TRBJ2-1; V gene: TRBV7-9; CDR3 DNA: TGTGCCAGCAGCGTAGTACAGGGAGGCAATGAGCAGTTCTTC; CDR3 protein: CASSVVQGGNEQFF
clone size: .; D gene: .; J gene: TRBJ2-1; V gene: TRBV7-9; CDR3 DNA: TGTGCCAGCAGCTTATACGGTAAAGACGGACTCTCCTACAATGAGCAGTTCTTC; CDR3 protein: CASSLYGKDGLSYNEQFF
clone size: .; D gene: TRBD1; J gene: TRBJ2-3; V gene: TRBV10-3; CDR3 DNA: TGTGCCATCAGTGGGGGGCAGGGGGCTACAGATACGCAGTATTTT; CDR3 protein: CAISGGQGATDTQYF
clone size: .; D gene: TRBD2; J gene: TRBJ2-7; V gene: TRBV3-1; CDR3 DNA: TGTGCCAGCAGAAACGGACTAGCAGGAGCGGGCGAGCAGTACTTC; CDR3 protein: CASRNGLAGAGEQYF
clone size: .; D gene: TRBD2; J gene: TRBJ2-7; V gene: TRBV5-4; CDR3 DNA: TGTGCCAGCAGCCCAACCTTAGGACTAGCAGCCTACGAGCAGTACTTC; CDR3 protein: CASSPTLGLAAYEQYF